This T cell receptor (beta chain) was captured in a study of shared clonotypes between healthy human individuals. Study observations and caveats: Unshared clonotypes carried lower generation probabilities than those common to all four donors.

TCRdb keeps only in-frame clones here, not all; method: immunoSEQ multiplex PCR. Of hundreds of thousands of clones detected, 85% to 95% appear once; the ten largest clones hold over 0.1%. On this clone itself: Its antigen is not identified.

The CDR3 is 18 residues long. From germline, CDR1 is SGHVS and CDR2 FQNEAQ. V shed 5 bases, J shed 0 bases, and the junction held 8 bases outside the gene matches. CD45RO-negative cells were positively selected for CCR7, leaving out terminally differentiated effector memory CD45RA+ cells. The rearrangement joins TRBV7-8 to TRBJ2-3; TRBD2 matches at 13 bases. The source of this sequence is a woman aged 30 to 39 in good health. The sample consisted of naive CD8+ T cells sorted from blood. The CDR3 region is CASSPGTSGTFSTDTQYF. DNA of the CDR3: TGTGCCAGCAGCCCAGGGACTAGCGGGACGTTTAGCACAGATACGCAGTATTTT.